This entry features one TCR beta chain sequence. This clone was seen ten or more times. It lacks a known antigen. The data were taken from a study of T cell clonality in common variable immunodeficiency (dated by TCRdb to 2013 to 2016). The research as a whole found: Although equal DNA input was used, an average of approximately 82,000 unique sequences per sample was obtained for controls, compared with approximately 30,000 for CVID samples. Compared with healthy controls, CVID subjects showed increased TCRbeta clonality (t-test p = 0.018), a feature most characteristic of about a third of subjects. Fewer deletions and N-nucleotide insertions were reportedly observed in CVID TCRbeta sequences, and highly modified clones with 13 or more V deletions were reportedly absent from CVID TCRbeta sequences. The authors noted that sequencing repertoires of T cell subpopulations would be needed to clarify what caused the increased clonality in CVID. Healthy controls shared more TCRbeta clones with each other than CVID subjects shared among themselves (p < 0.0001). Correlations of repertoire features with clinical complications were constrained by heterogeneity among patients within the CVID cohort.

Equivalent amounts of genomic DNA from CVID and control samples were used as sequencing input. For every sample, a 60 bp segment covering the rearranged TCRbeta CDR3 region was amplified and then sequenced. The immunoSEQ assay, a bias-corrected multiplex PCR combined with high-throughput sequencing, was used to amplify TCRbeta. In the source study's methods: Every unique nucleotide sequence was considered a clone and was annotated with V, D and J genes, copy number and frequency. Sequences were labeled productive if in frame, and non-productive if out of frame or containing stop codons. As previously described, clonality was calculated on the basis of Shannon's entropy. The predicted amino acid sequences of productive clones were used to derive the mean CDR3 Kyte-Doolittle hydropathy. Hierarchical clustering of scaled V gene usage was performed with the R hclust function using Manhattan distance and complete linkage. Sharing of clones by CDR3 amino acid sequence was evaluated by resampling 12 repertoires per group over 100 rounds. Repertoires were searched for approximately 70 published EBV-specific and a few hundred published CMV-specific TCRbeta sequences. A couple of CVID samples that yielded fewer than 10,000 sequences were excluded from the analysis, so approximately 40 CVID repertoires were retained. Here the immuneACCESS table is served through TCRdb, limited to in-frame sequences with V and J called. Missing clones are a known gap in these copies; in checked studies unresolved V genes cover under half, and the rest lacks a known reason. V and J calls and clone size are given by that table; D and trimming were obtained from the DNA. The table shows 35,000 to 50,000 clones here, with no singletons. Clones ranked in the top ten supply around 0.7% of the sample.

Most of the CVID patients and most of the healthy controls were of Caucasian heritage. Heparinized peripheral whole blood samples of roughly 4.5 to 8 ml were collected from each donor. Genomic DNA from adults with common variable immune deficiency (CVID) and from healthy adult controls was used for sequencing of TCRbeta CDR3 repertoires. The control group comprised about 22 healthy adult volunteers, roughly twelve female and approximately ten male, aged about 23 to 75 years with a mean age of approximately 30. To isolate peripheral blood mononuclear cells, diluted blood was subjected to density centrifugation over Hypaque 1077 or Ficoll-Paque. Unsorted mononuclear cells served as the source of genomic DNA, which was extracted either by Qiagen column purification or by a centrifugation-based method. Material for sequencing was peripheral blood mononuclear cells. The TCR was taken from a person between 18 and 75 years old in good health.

The CDR3 DNA, read in part, is TGCGCCAGCAGACACATACGACAGCAAGAGACC. Its protein is CASRHIRQQET. The whole CDR3 region reads CASRHIRQQETQYF. This chain joins TRBV5-1 to TRBJ2-5; perhaps TRBD1 is the D gene, with 5 bases matching. The CDR3 end lies 3 residues beyond the end of the read and is filled in from the germline J gene. CDR1 and CDR2, looked up from the germline V gene, are SGHRS and YFSETQ. Inclusive of the bounding cysteine and phenylalanine, the CDR3 is 14 residues long. Sequencing covers 33 bases of the CDR3, shown here with the frame starting at base 1. The junction shows trimming of 5 bases on V and 2 bases on J, plus 13 bases between the germline ends.